This paragraph reports one TCR beta chain. Its antigen is as yet unknown. Treatment here: some 20 received Ad26.COV2.S at low or high dose, single or two shots; roughly five received placebo; per-sample allocation not given. On day 63 after the first injection, vaccine and placebo recipients gave samples. An Ad26 vector was used to express Wuhan-strain SARS-CoV-2 spike as the vaccine. The data belong to a study of Ad26.COV2.S vaccination and SARS-CoV-2 variants. Study-wide background: Donor allocation was to the COV1001 Ad26.COV2.S trial arm. General study points: It was reported that spike-specific CD8+ and CD4+ T cell responses were substantially broad after vaccination.

Germline V gene sequence: CDR1 LGHDT, CDR2 YNNKEL (reference sequence). The V end lost 4 bases, the J end lost 2 bases, and 12 bases lay between the germline ends. The CDR3 totals 15 residues. Libraries were prepared by immunoSEQ multiplex PCR; TCRdb keeps only in-frame clonotypes and omits some of them. The sample has about 400,000 clones, about four fifths seen once. Specimen: peripheral blood, collected in a trial of Ad26.COV2.S vaccine versus placebo. This chain links TRBV3-1 (or the pseudogene TRBV3-2) with TRBJ2-4; D possibly uses TRBD1 or TRBD2 (6 bases each). This clonotype was obtained from a person aged 18 to 65 who received the Ad26.COV2.S COVID-19 vaccine or a placebo. The CDR3 DNA sequence: TGTGCCAGCAGCCTATTAGGGGGGTCCAAAAACATTCAGTACTTC. Encoded protein: CASSLLGGSKNIQYF.